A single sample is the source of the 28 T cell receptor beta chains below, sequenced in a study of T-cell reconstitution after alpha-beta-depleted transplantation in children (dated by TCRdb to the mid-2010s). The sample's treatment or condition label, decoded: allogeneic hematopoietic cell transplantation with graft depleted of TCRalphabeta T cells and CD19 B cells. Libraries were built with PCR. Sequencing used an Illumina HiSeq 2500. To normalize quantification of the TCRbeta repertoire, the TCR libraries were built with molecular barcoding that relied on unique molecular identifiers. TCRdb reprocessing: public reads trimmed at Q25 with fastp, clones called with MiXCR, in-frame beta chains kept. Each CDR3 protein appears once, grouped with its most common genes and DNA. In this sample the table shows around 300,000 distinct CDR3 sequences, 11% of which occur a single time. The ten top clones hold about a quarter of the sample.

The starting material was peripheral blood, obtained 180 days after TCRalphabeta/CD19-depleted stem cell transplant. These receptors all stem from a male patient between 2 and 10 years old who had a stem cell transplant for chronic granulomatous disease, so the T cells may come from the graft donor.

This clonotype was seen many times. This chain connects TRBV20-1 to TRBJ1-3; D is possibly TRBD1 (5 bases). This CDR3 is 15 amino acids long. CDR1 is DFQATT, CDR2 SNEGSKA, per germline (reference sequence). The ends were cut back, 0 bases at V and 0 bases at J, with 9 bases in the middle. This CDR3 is CSARDQRGSGNTIYF. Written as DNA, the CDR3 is TGCAGTGCTAGAGATCAAAGGGGCTCTGGAAACACCATATATTTT.

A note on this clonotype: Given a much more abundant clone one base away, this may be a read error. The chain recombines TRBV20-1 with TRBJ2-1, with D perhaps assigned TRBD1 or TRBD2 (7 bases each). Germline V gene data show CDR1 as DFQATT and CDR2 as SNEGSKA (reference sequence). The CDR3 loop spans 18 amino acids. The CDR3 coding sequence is TGCAGTGCTAGAACAGACAGGGTAGAGGCGGGAGCCTACAATGAGCATTTCTTC. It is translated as CSARTDRVEAGAYNEHFF.

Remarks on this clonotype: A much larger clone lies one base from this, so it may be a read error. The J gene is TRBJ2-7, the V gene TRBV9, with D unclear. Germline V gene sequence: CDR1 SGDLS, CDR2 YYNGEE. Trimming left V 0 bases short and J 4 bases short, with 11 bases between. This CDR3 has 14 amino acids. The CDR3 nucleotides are TGTGCCAGCAGCGTAGGACATAATGGGTACGAGCAGTACTTC. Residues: CASSVGHNGYEQYF. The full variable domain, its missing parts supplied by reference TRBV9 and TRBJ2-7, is DSGVTQTPKHLITATGQRVTLRCSPRSGDLSVYWYQQSLDQGLQFLIQYYNGEERAKGNILERFSAQQFPDLHSELNLSSLELGDSALYFCASSVGHNGYEQYFGPGTRLTVT.

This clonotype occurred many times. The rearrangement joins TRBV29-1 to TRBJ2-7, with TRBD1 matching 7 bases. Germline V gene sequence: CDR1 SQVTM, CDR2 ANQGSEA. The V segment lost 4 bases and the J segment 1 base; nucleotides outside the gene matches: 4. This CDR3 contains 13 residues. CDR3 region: CSVVGTESYEQYF. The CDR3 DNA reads TGCAGCGTTGTTGGGACAGAGTCCTACGAGCAGTACTTC.

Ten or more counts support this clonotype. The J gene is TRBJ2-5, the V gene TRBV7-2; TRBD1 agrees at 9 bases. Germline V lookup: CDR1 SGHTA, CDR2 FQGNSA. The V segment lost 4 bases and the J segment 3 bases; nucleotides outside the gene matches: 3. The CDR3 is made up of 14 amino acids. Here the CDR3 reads CASSSRTGEETQYF. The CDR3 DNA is TGTGCCAGCAGCTCCCGGACAGGGGAAGAGACCCAGTACTTC.

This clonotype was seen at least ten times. CDR3 sequence reads: CASSPRQARLGSNQPQHF. CDR3 bases: TGTGCCAGCAGCCCCCGACAGGCAAGATTAGGTAGCAATCAGCCCCAGCATTTT. The chain carries TRBV12-3 or TRBV12-4 and TRBJ1-5; possible D gene TRBD1, 6 bases. This CDR3 has 18 residues. Trimming took 6 bases from V and 0 from J, leaving 21 bases between them.

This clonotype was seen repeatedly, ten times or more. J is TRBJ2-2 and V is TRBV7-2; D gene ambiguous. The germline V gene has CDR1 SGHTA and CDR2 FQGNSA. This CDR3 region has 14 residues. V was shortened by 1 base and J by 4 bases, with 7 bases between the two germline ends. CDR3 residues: CASSLVGSTGELFF. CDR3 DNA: TGTGCCAGCAGCTTAGTTGGCAGCACCGGGGAGCTGTTTTTT.

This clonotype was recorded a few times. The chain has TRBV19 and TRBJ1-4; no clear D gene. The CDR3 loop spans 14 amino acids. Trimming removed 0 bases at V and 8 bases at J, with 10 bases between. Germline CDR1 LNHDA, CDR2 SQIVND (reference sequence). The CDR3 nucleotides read TGTGCCAGTAGTATAGATCGCGGCAGGGAAAAACTGTTTTTT. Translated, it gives CASSIDRGREKLFF.

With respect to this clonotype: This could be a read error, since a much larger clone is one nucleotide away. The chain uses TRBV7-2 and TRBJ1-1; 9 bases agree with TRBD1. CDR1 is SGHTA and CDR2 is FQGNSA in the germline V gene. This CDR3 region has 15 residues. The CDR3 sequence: CAGSKQGAMNTEAFF. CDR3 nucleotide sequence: TGTGCCGGCAGTAAACAGGGGGCGATGAACACTGAAGCTTTCTTT. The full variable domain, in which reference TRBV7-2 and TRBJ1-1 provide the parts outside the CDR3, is GAGVSQSPSNKVTEKGKDVELRCDPISGHTALYWYRQSLGQGLEFLIYFQGNSAPDKSGLPSDRFSAERTGGSVSTLTIQRTQQEDSAVYLCAGSKQGAMNTEAFFGQGTRLTVV.

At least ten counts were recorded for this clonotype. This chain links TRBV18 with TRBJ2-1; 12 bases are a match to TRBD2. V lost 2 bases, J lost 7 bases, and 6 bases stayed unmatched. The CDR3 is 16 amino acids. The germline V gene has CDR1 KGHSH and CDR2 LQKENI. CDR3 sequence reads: CASSPELAGGPNEQFF. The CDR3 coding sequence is TGTGCCAGCTCACCAGAACTAGCGGGAGGCCCAAATGAGCAGTTCTTC.

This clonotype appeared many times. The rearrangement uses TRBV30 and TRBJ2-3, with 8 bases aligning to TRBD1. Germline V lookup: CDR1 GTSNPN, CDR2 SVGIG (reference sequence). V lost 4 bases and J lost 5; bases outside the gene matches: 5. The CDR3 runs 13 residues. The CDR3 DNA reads TGTGCCTGGACCGGACAGGGCAAAGATACGCAGTATTTT. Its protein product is CAWTGQGKDTQYF.

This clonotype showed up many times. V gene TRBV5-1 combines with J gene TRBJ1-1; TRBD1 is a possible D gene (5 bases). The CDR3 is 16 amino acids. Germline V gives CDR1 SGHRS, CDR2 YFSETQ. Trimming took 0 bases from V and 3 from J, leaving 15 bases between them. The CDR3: CASSLGQGEGYTEAFF. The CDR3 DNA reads TGCGCCAGCAGCTTGGGTCAAGGGGAGGGGTACACTGAAGCTTTCTTT.

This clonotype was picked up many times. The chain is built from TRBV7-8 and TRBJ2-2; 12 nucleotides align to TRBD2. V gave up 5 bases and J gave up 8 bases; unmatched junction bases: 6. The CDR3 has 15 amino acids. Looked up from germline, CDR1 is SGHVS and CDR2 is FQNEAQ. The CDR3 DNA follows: TGTGCCAGCAGCGCCCTAGCGGGAGGGTTGGGGGAGCTGTTTTTT. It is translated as CASSALAGGLGELFF.

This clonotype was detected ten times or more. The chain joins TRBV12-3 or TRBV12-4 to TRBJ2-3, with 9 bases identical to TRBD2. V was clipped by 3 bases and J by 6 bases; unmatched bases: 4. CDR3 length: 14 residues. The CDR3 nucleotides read TGTGCCAGCAGTTTCCTTGCGGGGGGGGATACGCAGTATTTT. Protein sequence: CASSFLAGGDTQYF.

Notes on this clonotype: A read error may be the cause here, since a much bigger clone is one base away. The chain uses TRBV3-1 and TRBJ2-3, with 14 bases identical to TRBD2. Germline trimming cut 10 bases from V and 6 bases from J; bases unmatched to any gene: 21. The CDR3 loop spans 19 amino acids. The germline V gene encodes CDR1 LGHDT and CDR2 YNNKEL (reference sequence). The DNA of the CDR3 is TGTGCCATCAGTTTAGCGGGAAAGACTAGCGGGAGGGCCAGGGATACGCAGTATTTT. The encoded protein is CAISLAGKTSGRARDTQYF.

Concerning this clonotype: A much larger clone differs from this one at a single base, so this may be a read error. The CDR3 reads CCARDGKLNQPQHF. Written as DNA, the CDR3 is TGCTGTGCTAGGGACGGCAAGCTCAATCAGCCCCAGCATTTT. The V call is TRBV20-1, the J call TRBJ1-5; TRBD1 is a possible D gene (5 bases). CDR3 length: 14 residues. The germline gives CDR1 DFQATT, CDR2 SNEGSKA (reference sequence).

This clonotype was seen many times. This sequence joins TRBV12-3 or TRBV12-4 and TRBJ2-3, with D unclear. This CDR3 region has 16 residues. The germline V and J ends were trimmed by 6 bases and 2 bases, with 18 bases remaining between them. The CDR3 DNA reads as TGTGCCAGCAGCCCCTTTTGGGCCCGCTTCACAGATACGCAGTATTTT. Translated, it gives CASSPFWARFTDTQYF.

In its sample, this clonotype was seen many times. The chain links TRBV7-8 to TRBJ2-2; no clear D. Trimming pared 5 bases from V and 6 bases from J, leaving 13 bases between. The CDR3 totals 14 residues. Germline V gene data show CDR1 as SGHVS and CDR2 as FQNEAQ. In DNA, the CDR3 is TGTGCCAGCAGCCAAATTCGACTCCCCGGGGAGCTGTTTTTT. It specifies CASSQIRLPGELFF. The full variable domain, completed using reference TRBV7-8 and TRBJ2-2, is GAGVSQSPRYKVAKRGQDVALRCDPISGHVSLFWYQQALGQGPEFLTYFQNEAQLDKSGLPSDRFFAERPEGSVSTLKIQRTQQEDSAVYLCASSQIRLPGELFFGEGSRLTVL.

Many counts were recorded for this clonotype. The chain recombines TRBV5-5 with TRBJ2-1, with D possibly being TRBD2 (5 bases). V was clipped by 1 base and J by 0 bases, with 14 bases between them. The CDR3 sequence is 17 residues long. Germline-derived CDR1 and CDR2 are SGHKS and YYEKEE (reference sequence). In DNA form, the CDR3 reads TGTGCCAGCAGCTTGAAAGGTTTCGGGATCTCCTACAATGAGCAGTTCTTC. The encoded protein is CASSLKGFGISYNEQFF.

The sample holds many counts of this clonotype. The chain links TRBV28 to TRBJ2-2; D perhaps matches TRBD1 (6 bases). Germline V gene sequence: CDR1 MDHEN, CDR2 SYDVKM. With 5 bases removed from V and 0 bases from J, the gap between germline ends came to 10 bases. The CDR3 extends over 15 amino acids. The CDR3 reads CASSEDRPNTGELFF. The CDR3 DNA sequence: TGTGCCAGCAGTGAGGACAGACCGAACACCGGGGAGCTGTTTTTT. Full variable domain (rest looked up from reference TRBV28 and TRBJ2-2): DVKVTQSSRYLVKRTGEKVFLECVQDMDHENMFWYRQDPGLGLRLIYFSYDVKMKEKGDIPEGYSVSREKKERFSLILESASTNQTSMYLCASSEDRPNTGELFFGEGSRLTVL.

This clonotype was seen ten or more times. The CDR3 bases are TGTGCCAGCAGCCAGCGGAGGGACAGGGGACTAGCGGGAGGGCCGGTGTCCTACAATGAGCAGTTCTTC. This gives the protein CASSQRRDRGLAGGPVSYNEQFF. The rearrangement uses TRBV3-1 and TRBJ2-1, with 16 bases lining up with TRBD2. V was clipped by 3 bases and J by 1 base; unmatched bases: 18. Looked up from germline, CDR1 is LGHDT and CDR2 is YNNKEL (reference sequence). The CDR3 runs to 23 residues.

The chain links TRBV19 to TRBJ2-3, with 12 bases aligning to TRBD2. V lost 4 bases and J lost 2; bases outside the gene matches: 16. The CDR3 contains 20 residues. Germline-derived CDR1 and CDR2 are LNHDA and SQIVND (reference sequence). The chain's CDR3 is CASSKGPTSGGPLHTDTQYF. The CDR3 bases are TGTGCCAGTAGTAAGGGCCCTACTAGCGGGGGGCCCCTGCACACAGATACGCAGTATTTT.

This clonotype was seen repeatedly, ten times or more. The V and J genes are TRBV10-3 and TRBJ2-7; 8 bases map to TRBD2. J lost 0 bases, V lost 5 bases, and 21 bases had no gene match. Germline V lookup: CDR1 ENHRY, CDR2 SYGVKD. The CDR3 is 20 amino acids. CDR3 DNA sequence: TGTGCCATCAGTTTAACTCTGGTCGGATTCCGACTAGCGAGCTCCTACGAGCAGTACTTC. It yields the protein CAISLTLVGFRLASSYEQYF.

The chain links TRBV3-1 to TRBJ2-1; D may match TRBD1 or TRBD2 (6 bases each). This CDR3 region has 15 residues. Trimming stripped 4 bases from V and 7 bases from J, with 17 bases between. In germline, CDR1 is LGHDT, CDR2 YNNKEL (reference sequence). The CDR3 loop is CASSRGGSLRNEQFF. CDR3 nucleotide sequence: TGTGCCAGCAGCCGAGGGGGGAGTTTACGAAATGAGCAGTTCTTC.

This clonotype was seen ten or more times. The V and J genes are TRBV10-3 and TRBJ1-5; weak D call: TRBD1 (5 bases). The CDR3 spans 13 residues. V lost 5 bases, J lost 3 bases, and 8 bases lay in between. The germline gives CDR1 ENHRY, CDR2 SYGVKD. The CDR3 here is CAISPGANQPQHF. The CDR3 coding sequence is TGTGCCATCAGTCCCGGGGCCAATCAGCCCCAGCATTTT.

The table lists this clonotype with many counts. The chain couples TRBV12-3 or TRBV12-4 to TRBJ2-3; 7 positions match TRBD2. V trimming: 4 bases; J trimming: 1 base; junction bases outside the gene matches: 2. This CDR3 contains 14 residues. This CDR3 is CASSWGGRTDTQYF. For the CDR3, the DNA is TGTGCCAGCAGTTGGGGGGGTCGCACAGATACGCAGTATTTT.

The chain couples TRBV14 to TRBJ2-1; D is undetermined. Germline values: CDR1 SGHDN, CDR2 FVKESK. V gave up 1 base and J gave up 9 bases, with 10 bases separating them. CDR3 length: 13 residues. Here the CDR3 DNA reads TGTGCCAGCAGCCAAGTTCTACTTTCTGAGCAGTTCTTC. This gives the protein CASSQVLLSEQFF.

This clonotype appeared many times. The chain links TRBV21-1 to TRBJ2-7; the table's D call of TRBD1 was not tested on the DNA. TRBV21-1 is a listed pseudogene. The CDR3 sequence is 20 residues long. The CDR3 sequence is CASRYVRWTGIGRSSYEQYF. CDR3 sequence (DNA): TGTGCCAGCAGATATGTACGATGGACAGGGATCGGGAGATCGTCCTACGAGCAGTACTTC.